This T cell receptor beta chain was recovered during a study of blood T cell repertoires in COVID-19. Looking at the study overall: The United States, Italy and Spain provided the acute and convalescent COVID-19 samples. PBMCs, B-cell-depleted T cells, or T cells were the source of the cDNA or gDNA that made up the material.

The Seattle patients joined while their infection was active and were tracked longitudinally afterward. In the source study's methods: Amplification of reference gene primers provided the estimated nucleated cell counts. The data were produced by immunoSEQ multiplex PCR, yet TCRdb's version contains in-frame clones alone and is incomplete. V and J calls and clone size are given by that table; D and trimming were obtained from the DNA. In the table there are some 290,000 clones, around nine tenths of which are singletons. Germline CDR1 SGHNT, CDR2 YYREEE (reference sequence). The junction had 14 bases not matched to a gene; V was cut back by 7 bases and J by 2 bases. This CDR3 has 17 amino acids.

V is TRBV5-4 and J is TRBJ2-3; 9 nucleotides agree with TRBD2. The clonotype originates from a woman in her 30s with COVID-19, enrolled during active disease. Sequencing input: peripheral blood. CDR3 nucleotides: TGTGCCAGCGGCGGGGGGGACAGAGAATTTTTCACAGATACGCAGTATTTT. It specifies CASGGGDREFFTDTQYF. Complete variable domain (other parts from reference TRBV5-4 and TRBJ2-3): ETGVTQSPTHLIKTRGQQVTLRCSSQSGHNTVSWYQQALGQGPQFIFQYYREEENGRGNFPPRFSGLQFPNYSSELNVNALELDDSALYLCASGGGDREFFTDTQYFGPGTRLTVL.